The rows below give T cell receptor beta chains drawn from one sample of a study of blood T cell repertoires in COVID-19. Measured with immunoSEQ multiplex PCR; TCRdb has only the in-frame clones, and not every one. The data hold some 180,000 clones, with 75% to 90% observed a single time. The sequenced sample was peripheral blood. The receptors were gathered from a woman aged 55-70 years with acute or convalescent COVID-19. Both conserved end residues are part of each CDR3. D genes are given only for firm matches. Size is stated for part of the rows, as once, few or many counts, or as a class when the clone is expanded.

V,size,J,D,DNA,CDR3
TRBV30,.,TRBJ2-7,.,TGTGCCTGGAGTGGACGCCGGGACACTGCATACGAGCAGTACTTC,CAWSGRRDTAYEQYF
TRBV5-1,.,TRBJ1-1,.,TGCGCCAGCAGCCAGGGAAGGTCTGAAGCTTTCTTT,CASSQGRSEAFF
TRBV3-1/TRBV3-2,.,TRBJ1-1,.,TGTGCCAGCAGCCACTATAGCGCGATGGAGAACACTGAAGCTTTCTTT,CASSHYSAMENTEAFF
TRBV5-1,.,TRBJ2-5,.,TGCGCCAGCAGCTTGCTGGGGTCAGGGATCCAAGAGACCCAGTACTTC,CASSLLGSGIQETQYF
TRBV19,.,TRBJ1-1,TRBD1,TGTGCCAGTAGACGACAGGGCTCCACTGAAGCTTTCTTT,CASRRQGSTEAFF
TRBV9,once,TRBJ2-6,TRBD1,TGTGCCAGCAGCTTCCCCCGGGACAGCGGAAACTCTGGGGCCAACGTCCTGACTTTC,CASSFPRDSGNSGANVLTF
TRBV5-1,.,TRBJ2-7,TRBD2,TGCGCCAGCGGGACTAGCGAGTATTACGAGCAGTACTTC,CASGTSEYYEQYF
TRBV7-2,.,TRBJ1-2,.,TGTGCCAGCAGCTTCCGGGGACTGGGCGGCTACACCTTC,CASSFRGLGGYTF
TRBV28,.,TRBJ2-7,TRBD2,TGTGCCAGCATCTCGCTAGCGGATACCTACGAGCAGTACTTC,CASISLADTYEQYF
TRBV7-2,.,TRBJ2-5,.,TGTGCCAGCAGCCCGAAGCTGGAGACCCAGTACTTC,CASSPKLETQYF
TRBV12-3/TRBV12-4,.,TRBJ2-3,.,TGTGCCAGCAGTTTAGGAAGAGAGTTCACGCAGTATTTT,CASSLGREFTQYF
TRBV28,.,TRBJ1-2,TRBD1,TGTGCCAGCGTACAGAATTCAGGGGGGACTGGCTACACCTTC,CASVQNSGGTGYTF
TRBV3-1/TRBV3-2,.,TRBJ1-6,.,TGTGCCAGCAGCTGGGGCACGGGCTTGAATTCACCCCTCCACTTT,CASSWGTGLNSPLHF
TRBV27,.,TRBJ2-3,.,TGTGCCAGCACCGCAGCGGCTAGCACAGATACGCAGTATTTT,CASTAAASTDTQYF
TRBV2,.,TRBJ2-7,.,TGTGCCAGCAGCGAACAGATCTACGAGCAGTACTTC,CASSEQIYEQYF
TRBV27,.,TRBJ1-5,TRBD1,TGTGCCAGCAGTTTATTCGCGGACAGGGGTGTAAGTCAGCCCCAGCATTTT,CASSLFADRGVSQPQHF
TRBV10-1,.,TRBJ2-1,.,TGCGCCAGCAGTGAGTCTCCCGACACCAGGCAGTTCTTC,CASSESPDTRQFF
TRBV20-1,.,TRBJ1-1,.,TGCAGTGCTAGAGGCAGGTTTGAAGCTTTCTTT,CSARGRFEAFF
TRBV5-1,.,TRBJ2-2,TRBD2,TGCGCCAGCAGCCCCACTAGCGGGAACACCGGGGAGCTGTTTTTT,CASSPTSGNTGELFF
TRBV6-5,.,TRBJ2-1,.,TGTGCCAGCAGTTACTCGGCCCTCCCCGGGAATGAGCAGTTCTTC,CASSYSALPGNEQFF
TRBV5-8,.,TRBJ2-1,TRBD1,TGTGCCAGCAGCTCACCTCCGGGACAGTACAATGAGCAGTTCTTC,CASSSPPGQYNEQFF
TRBV5-1,.,TRBJ2-1,TRBD2,TGCGCCAGCAGCTTGCGGGTAGCGGGAATCGATGAGCAGTTCTTC,CASSLRVAGIDEQFF
TRBV3-1/TRBV3-2,.,TRBJ2-1,TRBD2,TGTGCCAGCAGCGCGGGACTAGCGGTCTACAATGAGCAGTTCTTC,CASSAGLAVYNEQFF
TRBV19,.,TRBJ1-6,.,TGTGCCAGTAGTACCGGACAGAAAAGATTCTATAATTCACCCCTCCACTTT,CASSTGQKRFYNSPLHF
TRBV6-6,.,TRBJ2-7,TRBD2,TGTGCCAGCAGTGCGCTCCTTAGCGGGAGGTCATACGAGCAGTACTTC,CASSALLSGRSYEQYF
TRBV6-5,.,TRBJ2-2,.,TGTGCCAGCAGTTCCACCTACGTCCCCGGGGAGCTGTTTTTT,CASSSTYVPGELFF
TRBV18,.,TRBJ2-5,.,TGTGCCAGCTCCCCCGGGCAAGAGACCCAGTACTTC,CASSPGQETQYF
TRBV6-6,.,TRBJ1-2,.,TGTGCCAGCAGTCGATCCTTCCTTCAGACAGGCTACACCTTC,CASSRSFLQTGYTF
TRBV30,once,TRBJ1-6,TRBD1,TGTGCCTGGAGTCTTGTCACAGGGGGGGAAACTTCACCCCTCCACTTT,CAWSLVTGGETSPLHF
TRBV5-1,.,TRBJ1-4,.,TGCGCCAGCAGCCCGCGGGGCGGGGACCATGAAAAACTGTTTTTT,CASSPRGGDHEKLFF
TRBV14,once,TRBJ2-2,TRBD1,TGTGCCAGCAGCCGGGGACAGGGGGCCACCGGGGAGCTGTTTTTT,CASSRGQGATGELFF
TRBV24-1,.,TRBJ1-2,.,TGTGCCACCAGGGAGAACGGGAACTATGGCTACACCTTC,CATRENGNYGYTF
TRBV29-1,.,TRBJ1-1,TRBD1,TGCAGCGTCAAAGGGCGACAGGGGGTTACTGAAGCTTTCTTT,CSVKGRQGVTEAFF
TRBV10-3,.,TRBJ2-1,TRBD2,TGTGCCATCAGTGAGTTCAAAGCGGGGTCCTACAATGAGCAGTTCTTC,CAISEFKAGSYNEQFF
TRBV7-3,.,TRBJ1-1,.,TGTGCCAGCAGCCCCAGGCATGGGCTATTTGGGGCTTTCTTT,CASSPRHGLFGAFF
TRBV25-1,.,TRBJ2-7,TRBD1,TGTGCCAGCAGTACAGGGACAGGGAGGGTGAACGAGCAGTACTTC,CASSTGTGRVNEQYF
TRBV24-1,.,TRBJ1-4,.,TGTGCCACCAGTGACTCACAGGGTACTGGTGAAAAACTGTTTTTT,CATSDSQGTGEKLFF
TRBV2,.,TRBJ1-2,TRBD1,TGTGCCAGCAGGTGGACAGGGGTGAACTACACCTTC,CASRWTGVNYTF
TRBV2,.,TRBJ1-1,TRBD1,TGTGCCAGCGACCGGACAGGTATGAACACTGAAGCTTTCTTT,CASDRTGMNTEAFF
TRBV9,.,TRBJ1-5,TRBD1,TGTGCCAGCAGCAATACAGGGGGCAATCAGCCCCAGCATTTT,CASSNTGGNQPQHF
TRBV5-1,few,TRBJ2-3,.,TGCGCCAGCAAGCGGGCAGATACGCAGTATTTT,CASKRADTQYF